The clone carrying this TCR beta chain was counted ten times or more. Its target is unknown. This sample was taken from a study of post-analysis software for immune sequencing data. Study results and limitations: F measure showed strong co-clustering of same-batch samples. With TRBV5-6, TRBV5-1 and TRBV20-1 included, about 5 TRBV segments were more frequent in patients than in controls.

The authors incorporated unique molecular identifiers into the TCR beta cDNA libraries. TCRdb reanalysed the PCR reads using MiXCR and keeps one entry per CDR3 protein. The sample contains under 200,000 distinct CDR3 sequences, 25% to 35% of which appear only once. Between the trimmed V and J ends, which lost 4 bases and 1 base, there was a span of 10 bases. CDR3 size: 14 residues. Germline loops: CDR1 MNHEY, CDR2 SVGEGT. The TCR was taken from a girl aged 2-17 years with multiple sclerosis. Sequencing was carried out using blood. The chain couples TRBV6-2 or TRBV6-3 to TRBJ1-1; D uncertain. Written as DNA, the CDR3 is TGTGCCAGCAGTTTCCGAGGCAGGAACACTGAAGCTTTCTTT. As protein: CASSFRGRNTEAFF.